One and the same sample provided the 6 T cell receptor beta chains below, sequenced in a study of cytomegalovirus exposure and HLA in healthy donors. PCR was performed using 60 Vbeta and 13 Jbeta primers. The protocol was immunoSEQ multiplex PCR, while the TCRdb copy is restricted to in-frame clones and leaves out a portion. The sample has 110,000 or so clones; 67% are singletons. Source material: PBMCs. These TCRs come from a man aged 18 to 29 in good health and CMV-seropositive.

The rearrangement links TRBV28 to TRBJ1-2; TRBD1 might be the D (6 bases). Per the germline V gene, CDR1 is MDHEN and CDR2 is SYDVKM. V lost 4 bases and J lost 4, with 19 bases in between. The CDR3 totals 16 residues. The CDR3: CASSSPPPGGPYGYTF. In DNA, the CDR3 is TGTGCCAGCAGTTCTCCACCCCCGGGGGGGCCCTATGGCTACACCTTC.

The J gene is TRBJ1-4, the V gene TRBV2; TRBD1 is a possible D gene (6 bases). The germline V gene has CDR1 SNHLY and CDR2 FYNNEI. The CDR3 is 14 residues long. V lost 6 bases and J lost 5, with 13 bases in between. The DNA of the CDR3 is TGTGCCAGCAGCGGAACAGGGTTCAATGAAAAACTGTTTTTT. Its protein is CASSGTGFNEKLFF.

The rearrangement joins TRBV7-8 to TRBJ2-5; 7 bases agree with TRBD1. The junction had 2 bases not matched to a gene; V was cut back by 5 bases and J by 2 bases. Germline CDR1 is SGHVS and CDR2 is FQNEAQ. The CDR3 sequence is 13 residues long. In DNA form, the CDR3 reads TGTGCCAGCAGCCGGGACAGACAAGAGACCCAGTACTTC. Its protein is CASSRDRQETQYF.

The J gene is TRBJ1-2, the V gene TRBV29-1, with a tentative D call TRBD1 (5 bases). The V and J ends lost 3 bases and 0 bases respectively, with 11 bases between them. The CDR3 is 14 residues long. Looked up from germline, CDR1 is SQVTM and CDR2 is ANQGSEA. The CDR3 loop is CSVDGAQANYGYTF. The DNA of the CDR3 is TGCAGCGTTGATGGGGCCCAAGCTAACTATGGCTACACCTTC.

The chain is built from TRBV6-1 and TRBJ2-1; TRBD2 is a possible D gene (6 bases). Trimming stripped 2 bases from V and 10 bases from J, with 12 bases between. Germline V CDR1 and CDR2: MNHNS, SASEGT. The CDR3 totals 13 residues. The CDR3 bases are TGTGCCAGCAGTGAATGGGAAGGGAGGGAGCAGTTCTTC. Translation gives CASSEWEGREQFF.

The chain employs TRBV9 and TRBJ2-3, with D uncertain. Trimming removed 1 base from V and 14 bases from J, with 11 bases in between. The CDR3 loop spans 11 amino acids. Germline CDR1 is SGDLS and CDR2 is YYNGEE. The CDR3 DNA reads TGTGCCAGCAGCGTAACTCCCGCAGGGTATTTT. Residues: CASSVTPAGYF.